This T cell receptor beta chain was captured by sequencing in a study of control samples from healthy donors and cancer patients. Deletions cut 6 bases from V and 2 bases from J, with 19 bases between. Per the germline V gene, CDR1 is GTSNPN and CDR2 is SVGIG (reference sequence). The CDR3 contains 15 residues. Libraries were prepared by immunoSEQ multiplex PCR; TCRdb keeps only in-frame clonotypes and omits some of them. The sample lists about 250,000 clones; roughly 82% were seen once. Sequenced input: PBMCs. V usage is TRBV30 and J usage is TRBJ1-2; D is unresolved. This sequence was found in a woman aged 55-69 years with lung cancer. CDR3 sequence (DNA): TGTGCCTGTTCCTTCCGGGGTCTTCCCAACTATGGCTACACCTTC. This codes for CACSFRGLPNYGYTF.